The 14 T cell receptor beta chains given below trace back to one sample, sequenced in a study of cytomegalovirus exposure and HLA in healthy donors. Only in-frame clones appear in the TCRdb table, and some are missing; sequencing was by immunoSEQ multiplex PCR. The data contain about 89,000 clones, approximately 88% of them seen just once; the ten biggest clones take up over 10%. What was sequenced was PBMCs. The receptors were gathered from a woman in her late teens or twenties in good health and CMV-seropositive.

The V and J genes are TRBV4-1 and TRBJ2-2; 8 bases are a match to TRBD2. With 3 bases clipped from V and 2 bases from J, the junction kept 14 bases outside the gene matches. Per germline, CDR1 MGHRA and CDR2 YSYEKL. This CDR3 has 19 residues. Written as DNA, the CDR3 is TGCGCCAGCAGCCACCCGGGGGGGGATCGCGCCTCAAACACCGGGGAGCTGTTTTTT. Residues: CASSHPGGDRASNTGELFF.

This clone was detected only a few times. The gene calls are TRBV6-5 and TRBJ2-7, with D possibly matching TRBD1 (6 bases). Per germline, CDR1 MNHEY and CDR2 SVGAGI. The CDR3 spans 12 residues. V lost 6 bases to trimming and J lost 6 bases, with 12 bases between them. The CDR3 sequence: CASRHGQFEQYF. The CDR3 coding sequence is TGTGCCAGCAGACACGGACAGTTCGAGCAGTACTTC.

This chain uses TRBV27 with TRBJ2-3; tentatively, D is TRBD2 (6 bases). Germline V lookup: CDR1 MNHEY, CDR2 SMNVEV (reference sequence). V was shortened by 3 bases and J by 5 bases, with 12 bases between the two germline ends. This CDR3 contains 14 residues. The CDR3 is CASSFGLARDTQYF. The CDR3 DNA is TGTGCCAGCAGTTTCGGTCTAGCGAGAGATACGCAGTATTTT.

The rearrangement links TRBV18 to TRBJ2-1, with 8 positions matching TRBD1. V was clipped by 2 bases and J by 8 bases; unmatched bases: 17. There are 18 residues in the CDR3. Germline V gives CDR1 KGHSH, CDR2 LQKENI. CDR3 loop: CASSPTLRDRILGDEQFF. For the CDR3, the DNA is TGTGCCAGCTCACCAACCCTCCGGGACAGGATATTGGGAGATGAGCAGTTCTTC.

This chain links TRBV4-3 with TRBJ2-7, with D perhaps TRBD2 (6 bases). The CDR3 has 15 amino acids. The V and J ends lost 0 bases and 4 bases respectively, with 13 bases between them. Per the germline V gene, CDR1 is LGHNA and CDR2 is YSLEER. The CDR3 bases are TGCGCCAGCAGCCAAGATTCCACTCGGGAGTACGAGCAGTACTTC. As protein: CASSQDSTREYEQYF.

This clone was observed a single time. This chain connects TRBV9 to TRBJ1-2; 10 bases are shared with TRBD1. The CDR3 spans 15 residues. Per germline, CDR1 SGDLS and CDR2 YYNGEE. With V trimmed by 5 bases and J by 2 bases, 6 bases remained unmatched. This CDR3 is CASSPRTGGNYGYTF. CDR3 nucleotide sequence: TGTGCCAGCAGTCCGCGGACAGGGGGAAACTATGGCTACACCTTC.

V and J are TRBV30 and TRBJ2-7; the match to TRBD1 covers 9 bases. Germline V CDR1 and CDR2: GTSNPN, SVGIG (reference sequence). Unmatched junction bases numbered 2, after V lost 0 bases and J lost 5 bases. The CDR3 is 13 residues long. The CDR3 coding sequence is TGTGCCTGGAGTGTAAACAGGGGGCACGAGCAGTACTTC. Translation gives CAWSVNRGHEQYF.

The rearrangement links TRBV18 to TRBJ2-6, with D perhaps TRBD1 (5 bases). The germline CDR1 and CDR2 sequences are KGHSH and LQKENI. V was shortened by 3 bases and J by 4 bases, with 13 bases between the two germline ends. The CDR3 is 16 amino acids. The CDR3 sequence: CASSPIQGGGANVLTF. CDR3 sequence (DNA): TGTGCCAGCTCACCGATCCAGGGTGGCGGGGCCAACGTCCTGACTTTC.

V is TRBV5-1 and J is TRBJ2-1, with 13 bases matching TRBD2. CDR1 is SGHRS, CDR2 YFSETQ, per germline. The CDR3 extends over 18 amino acids. With V trimmed by 4 bases and J by 7 bases, 14 bases remained unmatched. For the CDR3, the DNA is TGCGCCAGCAGCAGGCCCCGACTAGCGGGGGGCCCGGTGAATGAGCAGTTCTTC. Its protein is CASSRPRLAGGPVNEQFF.

The J gene is TRBJ1-2, the V gene TRBV7-9; TRBD1 matches 7 bases. The J segment lost 9 bases and the V segment lost 3 bases, leaving 7 bases of the junction unmatched. This CDR3 has 13 amino acids. Germline lookup yields CDR1 SEHNR and CDR2 FQNEAQ (reference sequence). The DNA for the CDR3 is TGTGCCAGCAGCTTGGCCAGGGGGGAGAGCTACACCTTC. Translated: CASSLARGESYTF.

This chain links TRBV9 with TRBJ2-1; 10 nucleotides align to TRBD2. Per the germline V gene, CDR1 is SGDLS and CDR2 is YYNGEE. Germline trimming cut 4 bases from V and 14 bases from J; bases unmatched to any gene: 9. The CDR3 contains 13 residues. Here the CDR3 DNA reads TGTGCCAGCAGCCAAATAGCGGGGGGCCGGGAGTTCTTC. Residues: CASSQIAGGREFF. Looking up the rest from reference TRBV9 and TRBJ2-1 gives the full variable domain: DSGVTQTPKHLITATGQRVTLRCSPRSGDLSVYWYQQSLDQGLQFLIQYYNGEERAKGNILERFSAQQFPDLHSELNLSSLELGDSALYFCASSQIAGGREFFGPGTRLTVL.

The chain links TRBV9 to TRBJ1-2; a possible D gene is TRBD1 (6 bases). Trimming took 3 bases from V and 2 from J, leaving 14 bases between them. Germline CDR1 reads SGDLS; CDR2 reads YYNGEE. The CDR3 is 15 residues long. The CDR3 DNA reads as TGTGCCAGCAGCGGCAGCGGGGGCGCGAACTATGGCTACACCTTC. Translated: CASSGSGGANYGYTF.

This rearrangement joins TRBV2 to TRBJ2-4; 7 bases are shared with TRBD2. CDR1 and CDR2 from the germline V gene are SNHLY and FYNNEI. The CDR3 runs 14 residues. V shed 3 bases and J 7 bases; nucleotides not matched to a gene: 6. The CDR3 loop reads CASSDTLGGNIQYF. CDR3 DNA sequence: TGTGCCAGCAGTGATACCCTGGGGGGGAACATTCAGTACTTC.

The CDR3 reads CASSLGTGANVLTF. Written as DNA, the CDR3 is TGTGCCAGCAGCTTAGGTACAGGGGCCAACGTCCTGACTTTC. V is TRBV7-3 and J is TRBJ2-6; D call uncertain. This CDR3 region has 14 residues. Trimming cost V 2 bases and J 4 bases, with 6 bases left between them. Germline CDR1 is SGHTA and CDR2 is FQGTGA.